The clone carrying this TCR beta chain was seen only once. Its antigen remains unidentified. Each of the patients experienced relapse following autologous stem cell transplantation, and their brentuximab vedotin exposure differed. The entry originates in a study of PD-1 blockade in classical Hodgkin lymphoma. Study observations and caveats: Newly diagnosed patients and complete responders had comparable diversity at baseline.

The ends lost 4 bases at V and 16 bases at J; junction bases unmatched: 9. The CDR3 sequence is 11 residues long. Germline CDR1 GTSNPN, CDR2 SVGIG (reference sequence). Libraries were prepared by immunoSEQ multiplex PCR; TCRdb keeps only in-frame clonotypes and omits some of them. The sample records approximately 79,000 clones, over 90% being singletons. The clonotype was recovered from a human donor with classical Hodgkin lymphoma. The chain couples TRBV30 to TRBJ2-1, with 8 positions matching TRBD2. Material: peripheral blood mononuclear cells (PBMCs), obtained before the second cycle of nivolumab. CDR3 protein: CAWTVGREGFF. In DNA form, the CDR3 reads TGTGCCTGGACCGTTGGACGGGAGGGCTTCTTC. Combining the CDR3 with reference TRBV30 and TRBJ2-1 gives the whole variable domain SQTIHQWPATLVQPVGSPLSLECTVEGTSNPNLYWYRQAAGRGLQLLFYSVGIGQISSEVPQNLSASRPQDRQFILSSKKLLLSDSGFYLCAWTVGREGFFGPGTRLTVL.